These 22 T cell receptor beta chains were sequenced from one sample in a study of T cell responses to AZD1222 COVID-19 vaccine. Libraries were prepared by immunoSEQ multiplex PCR; TCRdb keeps only in-frame clonotypes and omits some of them. The repertoire holds approximately 160,000 clones, 85% to 95% seen once, with 4.4% in the top ten. The starting material was peripheral blood, obtained on day 0 of AZD1222 vaccination. The receptor source for this set is an adult in good health.

This clone has just one count. The chain links TRBV7-2 to TRBJ2-2; D remains ambiguous. The V and J ends lost 2 bases and 5 bases respectively, with 9 bases between them. In germline, CDR1 is SGHTA, CDR2 FQGNSA. The CDR3 extends over 14 amino acids. The CDR3 DNA is TGTGCCAGCAGCTTACTTCTGTGGACCGGGGAGCTGTTTTTT. Encoded protein: CASSLLLWTGELFF.

The V and J genes are TRBV19 and TRBJ1-3; D may be TRBD1 (5 bases). This CDR3 contains 16 residues. Germline V gives CDR1 LNHDA, CDR2 SQIVND (reference sequence). Trimming took 6 bases from V and 1 from J, leaving 16 bases between them. CDR3 nucleotides: TGTGCCAGTAGCCCGGGGCCCCCCGGGTCTGGAAACACCATATATTTT. Translating it yields CASSPGPPGSGNTIYF.

The chain employs TRBV6-5 and TRBJ1-2; D remains unclear. This CDR3 contains 14 residues. Per the germline V gene, CDR1 is MNHEY and CDR2 is SVGAGI. Between the trimmed V and J ends, which lost 5 bases and 4 bases, there was a span of 14 bases. The DNA of the CDR3 is TGTGCCAGCAGTACCAGACGTCGGGGCTATGGCTACACCTTC. Protein: CASSTRRRGYGYTF.

The chain employs TRBV6-5 and TRBJ1-4; D is undetermined. The V end lost 2 bases, the J end lost 7 bases, and 11 bases lay between the germline ends. Looked up from germline, CDR1 is MNHEY and CDR2 is SVGAGI. This CDR3 has 14 amino acids. The CDR3: CASSYEATGEKLFF. DNA of the CDR3: TGTGCCAGCAGTTACGAAGCTACCGGTGAAAAACTGTTTTTT.

The rearrangement joins TRBV5-1 to TRBJ2-3, with unresolved D. The CDR3 covers 14 residues. Looked up from germline, CDR1 is SGHRS and CDR2 is YFSETQ. V lost 0 bases and J lost 0, with 5 bases in between. This CDR3 reads CASSLVWSTDTQYF. The CDR3, as DNA: TGCGCCAGCAGCTTGGTGTGGAGCACAGATACGCAGTATTTT. Full variable domain (rest looked up from reference TRBV5-1 and TRBJ2-3): KAGVTQTPRYLIKTRGQQVTLSCSPISGHRSVSWYQQTPGQGLQFLFEYFSETQRNKGNFPGRFSGRQFSNSRSEMNVSTLELGDSALYLCASSLVWSTDTQYFGPGTRLTVL.

The chain is built from TRBV5-1 and TRBJ1-5; D gene uncertain. Germline-derived CDR1 and CDR2 are SGHRS and YFSETQ. The CDR3 has 12 residues. Trimming pared 6 bases from V and 7 bases from J, leaving 11 bases between. The CDR3 bases are TGCGCCAGCAATGTGGGAGGACAGCCCCAGCATTTT. The encoded protein is CASNVGGQPQHF.

This sequence joins TRBV28 and TRBJ1-6; D is undetermined. V shed 5 bases and J shed 4 bases, with 9 bases lying between them. Germline V CDR1 and CDR2: MDHEN, SYDVKM. The CDR3 extends over 14 amino acids. For the CDR3, the DNA is TGTGCCAGCAGTACGGACCGTTATAATTCACCCCTCCACTTT. This gives the protein CASSTDRYNSPLHF.

The V and J genes are TRBV6-5 and TRBJ2-3; possible D gene TRBD2, 6 bases. Trimming left V 6 bases short and J 0 bases short, with 13 bases between. Germline CDR1 is MNHEY and CDR2 is SVGAGI. The CDR3 is 15 amino acids. The CDR3 nucleotides read TGTGCCAGCAGGAGCGGGCAGAGAAGCACAGATACGCAGTATTTT. Translating gives CASRSGQRSTDTQYF.

V usage is TRBV14 and J usage is TRBJ2-7; 10 bases are shared with TRBD2. CDR3 length equals 15 residues. J lost 1 base, V lost 0 bases, and 0 bases had no gene match. Germline V gene sequence: CDR1 SGHDN, CDR2 FVKESK. The CDR3 DNA follows: TGTGCCAGCAGCCAAGAACTAGCGGGATCCTACGAGCAGTACTTC. Protein: CASSQELAGSYEQYF.

This sequence joins TRBV6-6 and TRBJ2-1; D assignment may be TRBD1 or TRBD2 (5 bases each). This CDR3 region has 16 residues. V was cut by 6 bases and J by 2 bases, with 17 bases left in between. The germline V gene encodes CDR1 MNHNY and CDR2 SVGAGI (reference sequence). The CDR3 is CASSQLEGYTYNEQFF. CDR3 DNA: TGTGCCAGCAGCCAACTAGAGGGGTACACCTACAATGAGCAGTTCTTC.

This chain connects TRBV11-1 to TRBJ1-4; D gene unclear. This CDR3 comprises 13 residues. Trimming shortened V by 6 bases and J by 7 bases, and 12 bases separated the two germline ends. The germline CDR1 and CDR2 sequences are SGHAT and FQDESV (reference sequence). The CDR3 DNA is TGTGCCAGCAGTCAGAGGCATGGTGAAAAACTGTTTTTT. Encoded protein: CASSQRHGEKLFF.

The V and J genes are TRBV14 and TRBJ1-1, with D tentatively TRBD1 (6 bases). Germline CDR1 SGHDN, CDR2 FVKESK. CDR3 length equals 14 residues. Deletions cut 3 bases from V and 4 bases from J, with 12 bases between. For the CDR3, the DNA is TGTGCCAGCAGCCACGTACAGGGAGGCACTGAAGCTTTCTTT. Its translation: CASSHVQGGTEAFF.

This chain joins TRBV7-9 and TRBJ2-5, with D unclear. Germline lookup yields CDR1 SEHNR and CDR2 FQNEAQ (reference sequence). This CDR3 has 13 amino acids. V lost 6 bases to trimming and J lost 5 bases, with 13 bases between them. This CDR3 reads CASSFDSSETQYF. The CDR3 nucleotides are TGTGCCAGCAGTTTCGATTCATCGGAGACCCAGTACTTC.

The J gene is TRBJ2-7, the V gene TRBV6-2 or TRBV6-3, with 7 bases aligning to TRBD2. V trimming: 6 bases; J trimming: 1 base; junction bases outside the gene matches: 6. This CDR3 is built from 14 residues. The germline CDR1 and CDR2 sequences are MNHEY and SVGEGT. CDR3 loop: CASSSTSWSYEQYF. The CDR3 nucleotides read TGTGCCAGCAGCTCGACTAGCTGGTCCTACGAGCAGTACTTC.

The chain has TRBV6-5 and TRBJ2-5; D possibly corresponds to TRBD1 (6 bases). Germline V lookup: CDR1 MNHEY, CDR2 SVGAGI. CDR3 length: 14 residues. Trimming took off 6 bases at V and 7 bases at J, with 18 bases between the two ends. The CDR3 region has the DNA TGTGCCAGCAGATCGACAGGTCTTTGGGGGACCCAGTACTTC. Protein sequence: CASRSTGLWGTQYF.

The gene calls are TRBV19 and TRBJ2-7; D is unclear. The ends were cut back, 7 bases at V and 9 bases at J, with 7 bases in the middle. The V gene's germline CDR1 is LNHDA and CDR2 SQIVND (reference sequence). The CDR3 is 9 residues long. The CDR3 region has the DNA TGTGCCAGTATCGAACTGCAGTACTTC. Translation: CASIELQYF.

The count of this clone is one. The chain recombines TRBV2 with TRBJ1-2; D gene ambiguous. Trimming pared 10 bases from V and 8 bases from J, leaving 20 bases between. This CDR3 comprises 13 residues. The germline gives CDR1 SNHLY, CDR2 FYNNEI. The CDR3 reads CATFGPRGMGYTF. CDR3 DNA sequence: TGTGCCACCTTCGGACCGCGTGGGATGGGCTACACCTTC.

This clone was observed a handful of times. The same CDR3 arises from other DNA sequences in this sample as well. The gene calls are TRBV28 and TRBJ2-2; 10 bases align to TRBD1. The CDR3 has 17 residues. Losses at the gene ends were 2 bases for V and 6 bases for J; bases not matched to a gene: 9. Germline CDR1 is MDHEN and CDR2 is SYDVKM. The CDR3 sequence is CASSLTPWTGGAGELFF. For the CDR3, the DNA is TGTGCCAGCAGTTTAACCCCCTGGACAGGGGGGGCCGGGGAGCTGTTTTTT.

The CDR3 loop is CASRRQGDRTEAFF. The CDR3 region has the DNA TGTGCCAGCAGAAGACAGGGGGATCGGACTGAAGCTTTCTTT. The rearrangement uses TRBV11-2 and TRBJ1-1; 9 bases line up with TRBD1. In germline, CDR1 is SGHAT, CDR2 FQNNGV. CDR3 size: 14 residues. After removal of 6 bases from V and 5 bases from J, the junction contained 7 bases not matched to a gene.

The chain employs TRBV10-2 and TRBJ2-1, with 7 bases aligning to TRBD2. Losses at the gene ends were 5 bases for V and 6 bases for J; bases not matched to a gene: 10. CDR3 length equals 15 residues. Germline V CDR1 and CDR2: WSHSY, SAAADI. CDR3 residues: CASSSGLEWSNEQFF. The CDR3 DNA is TGCGCCAGCAGTTCTGGACTAGAGTGGTCCAATGAGCAGTTCTTC.

The genes are TRBV7-2 and TRBJ2-2; TRBD2 matches at 7 bases. V trimming: 1 base; J trimming: 5 bases; junction bases outside the gene matches: 4. The CDR3 is 15 residues long. Germline V gene sequence: CDR1 SGHTA, CDR2 FQGNSA. The CDR3 DNA follows: TGTGCCAGCAGCTTAGGTGGGAGGGATACCGGGGAGCTGTTTTTT. Translating it yields CASSLGGRDTGELFF.

The chain recombines TRBV29-1 with TRBJ2-7, with no clear D. This CDR3 comprises 11 residues. Trimming removed 4 bases at V and 1 base at J, with 5 bases between. Germline values: CDR1 SQVTM, CDR2 ANQGSEA. The CDR3 region is CSVVGSYEQYF. The CDR3 DNA is TGCAGCGTTGTAGGTTCCTACGAGCAGTACTTC.